The 28 T cell receptor beta chains reported below all come from one sample, sequenced in a study of T cell responses to AZD1222 COVID-19 vaccine. Sequencing used immunoSEQ multiplex PCR; TCRdb keeps in-frame clones, though not all of them. The table includes 120,000 or so clones, 81% detected once. The specimen was peripheral blood, collected on day 0 of AZD1222 vaccination. Source of these receptors: an adult in good health.

This clone was counted once. The chain is built from TRBV6-2 or TRBV6-3 and TRBJ2-5; D is perhaps TRBD1 or TRBD2 (5 bases each). This CDR3 has 16 amino acids. V was cut by 2 bases and J by 3 bases, with 16 bases left in between. Germline CDR1 and CDR2: MNHEY and SVGEGT. CDR3 nucleotide sequence: TGTGCCAGCAGTTACCAGGGCTTCGGGGTGAAAGAGACCCAGTACTTC. This codes for CASSYQGFGVKETQYF.

The chain's CDR3 is CASSLRGPMNTEAFF. In DNA form, the CDR3 reads TGTGCCAGCAGTTTGAGGGGGCCCATGAACACTGAAGCTTTCTTT. This rearrangement joins TRBV28 to TRBJ1-1; 7 nucleotides align to TRBD1. There are 15 residues in the CDR3. V dropped 3 bases and J dropped 0; count of bases not matched to a gene: 4. CDR1 is MDHEN, CDR2 SYDVKM, per germline.

The chain recombines TRBV5-6 with TRBJ2-7; 7 bases agree with TRBD1. This CDR3 contains 14 residues. Germline CDR1 SGHDT, CDR2 YYEEEE. With V trimmed by 4 bases and J by 1 base, 5 bases remained unmatched. CDR3 amino acids: CASSRGGQSYEQYF. CDR3 bases: TGTGCCAGCAGCCGAGGGGGACAGTCCTACGAGCAGTACTTC.

The V gene is TRBV23-1, the J gene TRBJ2-2; tentatively, D is TRBD1 (6 bases). TRBV23-1 belongs to the ORF category, with a function that is uncertain. CDR3 length equals 15 residues. Trimming took 6 bases from V and 1 from J, leaving 12 bases between them. The CDR3 reads CASRGRGGNTGELFF. In nucleotides, the CDR3 is TGCGCCAGCAGGGGGAGAGGGGGGAACACCGGGGAGCTGTTTTTT.

The rearrangement links TRBV19 to TRBJ1-3; D is unresolved. The CDR3 is 19 amino acids. V was clipped by 3 bases and J by 2 bases, with 23 bases between them. Looked up from germline, CDR1 is LNHDA and CDR2 is SQIVND (reference sequence). The CDR3 region has the DNA TGTGCCAGTAGTATGGAACCCGTTGAACCCCTAAGGCCTGGAAACACCATATATTTT. It is translated as CASSMEPVEPLRPGNTIYF.

This clone was observed once. V usage is TRBV27 and J usage is TRBJ2-5, with D uncertain. From germline, CDR1 is MNHEY and CDR2 SMNVEV (reference sequence). This CDR3 spans 14 amino acids. Trimming left V 2 bases short and J 5 bases short, with 12 bases between. The CDR3 DNA sequence: TGTGCCAGCAGTTTACGTAGGTCGATGGAGACCCAGTACTTC. It encodes CASSLRRSMETQYF.

V gene TRBV6-4 combines with J gene TRBJ1-5; D perhaps matches TRBD1 (5 bases). Germline CDR1 and CDR2: MRHNA and SNTAGT. The CDR3 length is 15 residues. The V and J ends lost 0 bases and 6 bases respectively, with 12 bases between them. Here the CDR3 DNA reads TGTGCCAGCAGTGACTCTTCGGGGGGGGGTCAGCCCCAGCATTTT. Protein sequence: CASSDSSGGGQPQHF.

There are a few counts of this clone. CDR3 amino acids: CATRQGRVNTEAFF. The CDR3 DNA is TGTGCCACCAGACAGGGAAGGGTGAACACTGAAGCTTTCTTT. V is TRBV19 and J is TRBJ1-1; 7 bases map to TRBD1. The V segment lost 10 bases and the J segment 0 bases; nucleotides outside the gene matches: 8. CDR1 LNHDA and CDR2 SQIVND come from the germline V gene (reference sequence). The CDR3 spans 14 residues.

The rearrangement joins TRBV5-4 to TRBJ2-1; 14 positions agree with TRBD2. The J segment lost 7 bases and the V segment lost 0 bases, leaving 3 bases of the junction unmatched. This CDR3 contains 16 residues. Germline V CDR1 and CDR2: SGHNT, YYREEE (reference sequence). CDR3 protein: CASSLAGTSGRNEQFF. In DNA, the CDR3 is TGTGCCAGCAGCTTGGCCGGGACTAGCGGGAGAAATGAGCAGTTCTTC.

CDR3 amino acids: CASSIALDSAGNTIYF. The CDR3 region has the DNA TGTGCCAGCAGTATCGCCTTGGACAGCGCTGGAAACACCATATATTTT. The chain has TRBV6-2 or TRBV6-3 and TRBJ1-3, with D possibly TRBD1 on 6 matching bases. With 5 bases removed from V and 2 bases from J, the gap between germline ends came to 16 bases. The germline CDR1 and CDR2 sequences are MNHEY and SVGEGT. The CDR3 consists of 16 residues.

The rearrangement uses TRBV29-1 and TRBJ1-1; possibly TRBD1 for D (5 bases). CDR3 size: 13 residues. CDR1 and CDR2 (germline): SQVTM, ANQGSEA. Trimming shortened V by 5 bases and J by 1 base, and 11 bases separated the two germline ends. In DNA, the CDR3 is TGCAGCGTTTTCCCCCAGGGGAACACTGAAGCTTTCTTT. The encoded protein is CSVFPQGNTEAFF. Supplemented by reference TRBV29-1 and TRBJ1-1, the full variable domain reads SAVISQKPSRDICQRGTSLTIQCQVDSQVTMMFWYRQQPGQSLTLIATANQGSEATYESGFVIDKFPISRPNLTFSTLTVSNMSPEDSSIYLCSVFPQGNTEAFFGQGTRLTVV.

The CDR3 loop reads CASSQVSSGRAWETQYF. The CDR3 bases are TGTGCCAGCAGCCAAGTAAGTAGCGGGAGGGCTTGGGAGACCCAGTACTTC. The rearrangement uses TRBV14 and TRBJ2-5; 11 nucleotides align to TRBD2. Germline CDR1 and CDR2: SGHDN and FVKESK. The CDR3 loop spans 17 amino acids. The V segment lost 1 base and the J segment 5 bases; nucleotides outside the gene matches: 9.

This clone has only a few counts. The CDR3 sequence is CASSSPGDGTSNTGELFF. CDR3 bases: TGTGCCAGCAGTTCCCCTGGGGACGGGACTTCTAATACCGGGGAGCTGTTTTTT. This chain links TRBV28 with TRBJ2-2; TRBD2 might be the D (6 bases). The V gene lost 4 bases and the J gene lost 5 bases, with 23 bases spanning the gap. Germline V gives CDR1 MDHEN, CDR2 SYDVKM. The CDR3 spans 18 residues.

This clone has a single count. Here the CDR3 DNA reads TGTGCCTGGAGCCGTGAAAGCGCTAAAAAACTGTTTTTT. Translation gives CAWSRESAKKLFF. This rearrangement joins TRBV30 to TRBJ1-4; D gene ambiguous. This CDR3 spans 13 amino acids. Looked up from germline, CDR1 is GTSNPN and CDR2 is SVGIG (reference sequence). Trimming pared 3 bases from V and 9 bases from J, leaving 14 bases between.

This sequence joins TRBV29-1 and TRBJ1-4; the D gene is possibly TRBD1 (5 bases). Germline V lookup: CDR1 SQVTM, CDR2 ANQGSEA. The V and J ends lost 6 bases and 3 bases respectively, with 11 bases between them. The CDR3 is 13 amino acids. CDR3 region: CSVKGRSNEKLFF. In nucleotides, the CDR3 is TGCAGCGTGAAGGGACGATCTAATGAAAAACTGTTTTTT.

A single count supports this clone. V gene TRBV12-5 combines with J gene TRBJ1-1; D is undetermined. The germline gives CDR1 LGHNT, CDR2 FRNRAP. V was clipped by 2 bases and J by 1 base, with 8 bases between them. The CDR3 runs to 14 residues. CDR3: CASGLLPTNTEAFF. DNA for the CDR3: TGTGCTAGTGGTTTGCTCCCGACGAACACTGAAGCTTTCTTT.

The chain is built from TRBV5-6 and TRBJ2-2, with TRBD2 matching over 12 bases. V lost 4 bases and J lost 3; bases outside the gene matches: 7. The CDR3 is 17 amino acids. Germline assignment: CDR1 SGHDT and CDR2 YYEEEE. The CDR3: CASSPLTSGGYTGELFF. CDR3 sequence (DNA): TGTGCCAGCAGCCCCTTGACTAGCGGGGGATACACCGGGGAGCTGTTTTTT.

J is TRBJ1-5 and V is TRBV28; D is perhaps TRBD1 (6 bases). The CDR3 has 16 residues. The germline V and J ends were trimmed by 7 bases and 4 bases, with 20 bases remaining between them. Germline V gives CDR1 MDHEN, CDR2 SYDVKM. CDR3 region: CASTEGGGHLNQPQHF. CDR3 nucleotide sequence: TGTGCCAGCACCGAAGGGGGGGGACACCTGAATCAGCCCCAGCATTTT.

The rearrangement links TRBV30 to TRBJ1-3, with D possibly TRBD1 on 6 matching bases. The germline CDR1 and CDR2 sequences are GTSNPN and SVGIG (reference sequence). V gave up 3 bases and J gave up 2 bases, with 11 bases separating them. CDR3 size: 14 residues. CDR3 residues: CAWSLRGPGNTIYF. The CDR3 nucleotides read TGTGCCTGGAGCCTGCGGGGGCCTGGAAACACCATATATTTT.

This rearrangement joins TRBV19 to TRBJ1-2; the D gene is possibly TRBD1 (5 bases). V lost 5 bases and J 0 bases, leaving 13 bases between the germline ends. The CDR3 sequence is 15 residues long. CDR1 is LNHDA, CDR2 SQIVND, per germline (reference sequence). The CDR3 region has the DNA TGTGCCAGTAGTTCTCAGGGATTCTCTAACTATGGCTACACCTTC. Its protein is CASSSQGFSNYGYTF.

The chain has TRBV5-1 and TRBJ1-2; D possibly corresponds to TRBD1 (6 bases). The V end was cut by 1 base, the J end by 2 bases, with 15 bases between. CDR1 and CDR2 (germline): SGHRS, YFSETQ. The CDR3 runs to 16 residues. CDR3 coding DNA: TGCGCCAGCAGCTTGACAGTTGGGGGCCCCAACTATGGCTACACCTTC. Translation: CASSLTVGGPNYGYTF.

The V call is TRBV7-2, the J call TRBJ2-3; 7 bases line up with TRBD2. J gave up 0 bases and V 2 bases, and 8 bases lay outside the gene matches. The CDR3 has 17 amino acids. From germline, CDR1 is SGHTA and CDR2 FQGNSA. CDR3 loop: CASSLRRAGPSTDTQYF. The DNA for the CDR3 is TGTGCCAGCAGCTTAAGGAGAGCGGGACCTAGCACAGATACGCAGTATTTT.

The rearrangement uses TRBV6-5 and TRBJ1-2, with D maybe TRBD1 (5 bases). Trimming pared 2 bases from V and 7 bases from J, leaving 17 bases between. The V gene's germline CDR1 is MNHEY and CDR2 SVGAGI. The CDR3 is 15 residues long. Written as DNA, the CDR3 is TGTGCCAGCAGTTACGGTACAGGCCGGGGCGGTGGCTACACCTTC. Translation gives CASSYGTGRGGGYTF.

V gene TRBV16 combines with J gene TRBJ2-7; D is unresolved. V lost 2 bases to trimming and J lost 6 bases, with 11 bases between them. Looked up from germline, CDR1 is KGHSY and CDR2 is FQNENV. The CDR3 contains 13 residues. CDR3 protein: CASSQQRVSEQYF. CDR3 in DNA: TGTGCCAGCAGCCAACAAAGGGTCTCCGAGCAGTACTTC. Looking up the rest from reference TRBV16 and TRBJ2-7 gives the full variable domain: GEEVAQTPKHLVRGEGQKAKLYCAPIKGHSYVFWYQQVLKNEFKFLISFQNENVFDETGMPKERFSAKCLPNSPCSLEIQATKLEDSAVYFCASSQQRVSEQYFGPGTRLTVT.

The J gene is TRBJ1-1, the V gene TRBV7-9; no firm D call. With 2 bases removed from V and 0 bases from J, the gap between germline ends came to 7 bases. The CDR3 contains 14 residues. CDR1 and CDR2 (germline): SEHNR, FQNEAQ (reference sequence). CDR3 region: CASSLIGLNTEAFF. The CDR3 DNA follows: TGTGCCAGCAGCTTAATAGGGTTGAACACTGAAGCTTTCTTT.

This clone came up a few times. V gene TRBV28 combines with J gene TRBJ2-7, with D possibly being TRBD2 (5 bases). Germline CDR1 is MDHEN and CDR2 is SYDVKM. This CDR3 comprises 14 residues. V lost 6 bases to trimming and J lost 2 bases, with 14 bases between them. CDR3 in amino acids: CASSQDLPPYEQYF. The DNA of the CDR3 is TGTGCCAGCAGCCAGGACTTGCCCCCCTACGAGCAGTACTTC. The variable domain in full, completed from reference TRBV28 and TRBJ2-7, reads DVKVTQSSRYLVKRTGEKVFLECVQDMDHENMFWYRQDPGLGLRLIYFSYDVKMKEKGDIPEGYSVSREKKERFSLILESASTNQTSMYLCASSQDLPPYEQYFGPGTRLTVT.

The chain carries TRBV28 and TRBJ2-7; TRBD1 matches 9 bases. The ends lost 8 bases at V and 3 bases at J; junction bases unmatched: 14. The germline CDR1 and CDR2 sequences are MDHEN and SYDVKM. CDR3 length: 16 residues. CDR3 bases: TGTGCCAGCGGACTCAGCGGGACAGGGACCGTCTACGAGCAGTACTTC. This translates into CASGLSGTGTVYEQYF.

V is TRBV5-6 and J is TRBJ2-7, with 9 positions matching TRBD1. From germline, CDR1 is SGHDT and CDR2 YYEEEE. The CDR3 has 15 amino acids. V gave up 4 bases and J gave up 3 bases; unmatched junction bases: 8. The CDR3 here is CASSRRGQGFYEQYF. The DNA for the CDR3 is TGTGCCAGCAGCCGGAGGGGACAGGGCTTCTACGAGCAGTACTTC.